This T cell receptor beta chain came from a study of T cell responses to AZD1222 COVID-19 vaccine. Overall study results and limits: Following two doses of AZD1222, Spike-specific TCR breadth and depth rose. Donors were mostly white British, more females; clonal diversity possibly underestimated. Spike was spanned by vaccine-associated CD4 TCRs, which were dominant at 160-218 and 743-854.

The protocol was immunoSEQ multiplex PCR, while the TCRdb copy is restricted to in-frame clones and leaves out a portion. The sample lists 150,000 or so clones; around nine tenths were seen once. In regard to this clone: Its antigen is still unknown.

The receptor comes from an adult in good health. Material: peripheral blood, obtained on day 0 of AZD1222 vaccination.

The CDR3 sequence: CASSQESLAGGSVDTQYF. CDR3 sequence (DNA): TGTGCCAGCAGCCAAGAATCTCTAGCGGGAGGGTCCGTTGATACGCAGTATTTT. The chain has TRBV4-2 and TRBJ2-3, with 12 positions matching TRBD2. Losses at the gene ends were 0 bases for V and 6 bases for J; bases not matched to a gene: 10. CDR3 length: 18 amino acids. Germline CDR1 reads LGHNA; CDR2 reads YNFKEQ.